One sample yielded the 17 T cell receptor beta chains listed below, sequenced in a study of T cell changes during pregnancy in multiple sclerosis. Repertoires were generated with immunoSEQ multiplex PCR, while TCRdb's copy carries only in-frame clones and drops some. The table lists fewer than 65,000 clones, 93% of them singletons. The source material was peripheral blood, sampled in the second trimester of pregnancy. Receptor source: a female donor with multiple sclerosis, enrolled in a pregnancy study.

This clone was recorded only once. V usage is TRBV5-1 and J usage is TRBJ2-2, with D possibly matching TRBD1 (6 bases). CDR3 length: 14 residues. Germline CDR1 is SGHRS and CDR2 is YFSETQ. V was trimmed by 5 bases and J by 3 bases, leaving 11 bases between them. The CDR3 protein is CASSFTGYTGELFF. CDR3 sequence (DNA): TGCGCCAGCAGTTTTACAGGGTACACCGGGGAGCTGTTTTTT.

The V and J genes are TRBV5-1 and TRBJ1-1; TRBD1 matches 9 bases. There are 14 residues in the CDR3. Trimming cost V 3 bases and J 2 bases; bases outside gene matches: 2. CDR1 and CDR2 from the germline V gene are SGHRS and YFSETQ. The DNA for the CDR3 is TGCGCCAGCAGCTGGGGACAGGGTAACACTGAAGCTTTCTTT. Amino acids: CASSWGQGNTEAFF. The full variable domain, completed using reference TRBV5-1 and TRBJ1-1, is KAGVTQTPRYLIKTRGQQVTLSCSPISGHRSVSWYQQTPGQGLQFLFEYFSETQRNKGNFPGRFSGRQFSNSRSEMNVSTLELGDSALYLCASSWGQGNTEAFFGQGTRLTVV.

DNA for the CDR3: TGCGCTTGGCCAGGCTCTGGAAACACCATATATTTT. Encoded protein: CAWPGSGNTIYF. The rearrangement links TRBV29-1 to TRBJ1-3; no clear D. This CDR3 has 12 residues. Per the germline V gene, CDR1 is SQVTM and CDR2 is ANQGSEA.

The rearrangement links TRBV27 to TRBJ1-5; weak D call: TRBD1 (6 bases). CDR3 size: 14 residues. The germline V gene has CDR1 MNHEY and CDR2 SMNVEV (reference sequence). Trimming took off 4 bases at V and 3 bases at J, with 10 bases between the two ends. Written as DNA, the CDR3 is TGTGCCAGCAGTTCTTCAGGGGCCAATCAGCCCCAGCATTTT. The encoded protein is CASSSSGANQPQHF.

V usage is TRBV2 and J usage is TRBJ2-1, with TRBD2 matching over 7 bases. The V gene's germline CDR1 is SNHLY and CDR2 FYNNEI. V lost 3 bases to trimming and J lost 1 base; unmatched junction nucleotides: 12. CDR3 length equals 18 residues. The CDR3 region is CASSDEWREIKSYNEQFF. CDR3 DNA sequence: TGTGCCAGCAGTGATGAGTGGCGGGAGATAAAATCCTACAATGAGCAGTTCTTC. Full variable domain (rest looked up from reference TRBV2 and TRBJ2-1): EPEVTQTPSHQVTQMGQEVILRCVPISNHLYFYWYRQILGQKVEFLVSFYNNEISEKSEIFDDQFSVERPDGSNFTLKIRSTKLEDSAMYFCASSDEWREIKSYNEQFFGPGTRLTVL.

The V and J genes are TRBV30 and TRBJ1-1; 10 positions match TRBD1. With 0 bases clipped from V and 6 bases from J, the junction kept 10 bases outside the gene matches. The CDR3 covers 16 residues. Germline V lookup: CDR1 GTSNPN, CDR2 SVGIG (reference sequence). The CDR3, as DNA: TGTGCCTGGAGTGTGAAGGACAGGGGGAATGGGGCTGAAGCTTTCTTT. Encoded protein: CAWSVKDRGNGAEAFF. Full variable domain (rest looked up from reference TRBV30 and TRBJ1-1): SQTIHQWPATLVQPVGSPLSLECTVEGTSNPNLYWYRQAAGRGLQLLFYSVGIGQISSEVPQNLSASRPQDRQFILSSKKLLLSDSGFYLCAWSVKDRGNGAEAFFGQGTRLTVV.

The J gene is TRBJ2-5, the V gene TRBV28, with D tentatively TRBD1 (5 bases). Germline V CDR1 and CDR2: MDHEN, SYDVKM. With 7 bases removed from V and 3 bases from J, the gap between germline ends came to 15 bases. CDR3 length: 14 residues. The CDR3 reads CASTPWGRKETQYF. The CDR3 DNA sequence: TGTGCCAGCACTCCGTGGGGCAGGAAAGAGACCCAGTACTTC.

This sequence joins TRBV7-2 and TRBJ2-3; D remains unclear. Germline assignment: CDR1 SGHTA and CDR2 FQGNSA. There are 11 residues in the CDR3. The V end lost 5 bases, the J end lost 6 bases, and 6 bases lay between the germline ends. CDR3 nucleotides: TGTGCCAGCAGCCTCCTGGATACGCAGTATTTT. It encodes CASSLLDTQYF.

The gene calls are TRBV9 and TRBJ2-3, with a weak D call TRBD2 (6 bases). CDR1 SGDLS and CDR2 YYNGEE come from the germline V gene. This CDR3 has 14 residues. The V gene lost 7 bases and the J gene lost 1 base, with 13 bases spanning the gap. Written as DNA, the CDR3 is TGTGCCAGCGCCGGAGGGCTACGCACAGATACGCAGTATTTT. Amino acid sequence: CASAGGLRTDTQYF.

The chain has TRBV28 and TRBJ2-1, with D unclear. Germline loops: CDR1 MDHEN, CDR2 SYDVKM. The CDR3 totals 11 residues. The V end was cut by 9 bases, the J end by 9 bases, with 12 bases between. The CDR3, as DNA: TGTGCCAGTTTAGTAGCTGCTGAGCAGTTCTTC. Its protein product is CASLVAAEQFF.

V usage is TRBV7-8 and J usage is TRBJ1-1; 7 bases line up with TRBD1. The CDR3 totals 13 residues. Trimming took 5 bases from V and 8 from J; bases not matched to a gene: 8. Germline CDR1 and CDR2: SGHVS and FQNEAQ. Written as DNA, the CDR3 is TGTGCCAGCAGCATACTCGGGACAGCCGAAGCTTTCTTT. Translation: CASSILGTAEAFF.

The chain combines TRBV27 with TRBJ2-1; TRBD2 agrees at 12 bases. The CDR3 contains 18 residues. J gave up 4 bases and V 3 bases, and 10 bases lay outside the gene matches. CDR1 MNHEY and CDR2 SMNVEV come from the germline V gene (reference sequence). The CDR3 spells CASSFGAGGTSGYNEQFF. The CDR3, as DNA: TGTGCCAGCAGTTTTGGTGCCGGGGGGACTAGCGGGTACAATGAGCAGTTCTTC.

V and J are TRBV10-3 and TRBJ2-6; 7 nucleotides align to TRBD2. The V and J ends lost 11 bases and 0 bases, in that order; junction bases with no gene match: 7. In germline, CDR1 is ENHRY, CDR2 SYGVKD. The CDR3 sequence is 15 residues long. CDR3 region: CAAGRESSGANVLTF. CDR3 coding DNA: TGTGCCGCTGGGCGGGAGAGCTCTGGGGCCAACGTCCTGACTTTC.

V usage is TRBV12-2 and J usage is TRBJ2-4; TRBD1, the D gene given by the table, was not confirmed from the DNA. TRBV12-2 is marked as a pseudogene. This CDR3 is 16 amino acids long. The chain's CDR3 is CASRKTEPGDKNIQYF. The CDR3 coding sequence is TGTGCAAGTCGCAAGACAGAGCCTGGGGACAAAAACATTCAGTACTTC.

This chain uses TRBV6-6 with TRBJ2-5; 8 bases map to TRBD2. V trimming: 7 bases; J trimming: 5 bases; junction bases outside the gene matches: 6. This CDR3 has 13 residues. Germline V CDR1 and CDR2: MNHNY, SVGAGI (reference sequence). Here the CDR3 reads CASTLGGGETQYF. Here the CDR3 DNA reads TGTGCCAGCACCCTTGGCGGGGGGGAGACCCAGTACTTC.

In its sample, this clone was seen a few times. The chain couples TRBV9 to TRBJ2-3, with TRBD2 matching 8 bases. The CDR3 runs 15 residues. V shed 0 bases and J 2 bases; nucleotides not matched to a gene: 2. CDR1 and CDR2 (germline): SGDLS, YYNGEE. The CDR3 nucleotides are TGTGCCAGCAGCGTAGGACTAGCGAACACAGATACGCAGTATTTT. Translation gives CASSVGLANTDTQYF.

The chain carries TRBV7-2 and TRBJ2-3; D is possibly TRBD2 (5 bases). This CDR3 is built from 16 residues. Germline assignment: CDR1 SGHTA and CDR2 FQGNSA. Between the trimmed V and J ends, which lost 0 bases and 0 bases, there was a span of 10 bases. CDR3 nucleotide sequence: TGTGCCAGCAGCTTAGCAGTGGGAGTTAGCACAGATACGCAGTATTTT. This gives the protein CASSLAVGVSTDTQYF.